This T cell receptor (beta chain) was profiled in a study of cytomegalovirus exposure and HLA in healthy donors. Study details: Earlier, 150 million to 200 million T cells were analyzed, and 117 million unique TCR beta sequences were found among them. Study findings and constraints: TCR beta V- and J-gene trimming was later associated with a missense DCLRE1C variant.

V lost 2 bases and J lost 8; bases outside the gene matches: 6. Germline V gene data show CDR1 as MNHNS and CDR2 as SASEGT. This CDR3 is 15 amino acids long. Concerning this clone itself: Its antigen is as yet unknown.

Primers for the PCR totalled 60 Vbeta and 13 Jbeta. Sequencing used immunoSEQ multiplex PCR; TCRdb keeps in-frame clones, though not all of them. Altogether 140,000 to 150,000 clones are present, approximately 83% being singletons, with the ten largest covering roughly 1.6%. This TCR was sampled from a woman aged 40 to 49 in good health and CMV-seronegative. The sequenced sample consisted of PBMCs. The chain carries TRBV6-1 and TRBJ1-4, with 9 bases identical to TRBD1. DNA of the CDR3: TGTGCCAGCAGTGAACCACAGGGGGCGAGGGAAAAACTGTTTTTT. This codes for CASSEPQGAREKLFF.